This T cell receptor beta chain was identified during a study of follicular helper T cells after annual influenza vaccination. Study-level background: For some subjects, blood spans the 2013-2014, 2014-2015 and 2015-2016 annual vaccinations.

Findings of the study overall: Recurrent ICOS+CD38+ cTfh clonotypes included tetramer and AIM influenza-specific ones.

The CDR3 covers 14 residues. The V and J ends lost 0 bases and 1 base respectively, with 6 bases between them. The germline CDR1 and CDR2 sequences are SGHNT and YYREEE (reference sequence). Remarks on this clone: Its matching antigen is unknown.

Sequencing of TCRB used Survey level resolution. The protocol was immunoSEQ multiplex PCR, while the TCRdb copy is restricted to in-frame clones and leaves out a portion. Here the sample spans more than 550 clones, around 67% being singletons. The time point was: 2013-2014 season, 7 days after vaccination. Non-naive CD4+CXCR5+PD-1+ cTfh were sorted into ICOS+CD38+ and ICOS-CD38- fractions. Sequenced material: CXCR5+ CD38+ circulating T follicular helper cells from blood, taken 7 days after influenza vaccination. Subset denoted: circulating Tfh, non-naive CD4+CXCR5+PD-1+ (ICOS+CD38+ or ICOS-CD38-). The clonotype originates from an adult who received the influenza vaccine. The chain has TRBV5-4 and TRBJ2-3; D uncertain. This chain's CDR3 is CASSLAQRTDTQYF. CDR3 in DNA: TGTGCCAGCAGCTTGGCACAGCGCACAGATACGCAGTATTTT. The variable domain in full, with the rest retrieved from reference TRBV5-4 and TRBJ2-3, is ETGVTQSPTHLIKTRGQQVTLRCSSQSGHNTVSWYQQALGQGPQFIFQYYREEENGRGNFPPRFSGLQFPNYSSELNVNALELDDSALYLCASSLAQRTDTQYFGPGTRLTVL.